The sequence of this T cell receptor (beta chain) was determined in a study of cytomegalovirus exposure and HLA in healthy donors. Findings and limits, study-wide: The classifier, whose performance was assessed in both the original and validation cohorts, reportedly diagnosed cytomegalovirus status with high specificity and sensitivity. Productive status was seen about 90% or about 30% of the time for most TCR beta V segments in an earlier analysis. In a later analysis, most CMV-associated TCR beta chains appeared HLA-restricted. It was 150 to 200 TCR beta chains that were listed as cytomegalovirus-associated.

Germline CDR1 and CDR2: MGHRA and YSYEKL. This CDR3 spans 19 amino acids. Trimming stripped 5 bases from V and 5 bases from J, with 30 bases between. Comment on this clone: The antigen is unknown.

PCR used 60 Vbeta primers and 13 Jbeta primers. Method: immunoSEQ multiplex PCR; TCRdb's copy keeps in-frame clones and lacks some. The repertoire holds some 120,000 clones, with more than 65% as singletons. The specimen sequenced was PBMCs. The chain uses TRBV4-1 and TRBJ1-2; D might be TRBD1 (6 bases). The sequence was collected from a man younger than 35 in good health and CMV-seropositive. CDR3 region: CASSDTPSGHNPGGYGYTF. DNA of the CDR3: TGCGCCAGCAGCGACACACCCTCGGGACATAACCCCGGCGGGTATGGCTACACCTTC.